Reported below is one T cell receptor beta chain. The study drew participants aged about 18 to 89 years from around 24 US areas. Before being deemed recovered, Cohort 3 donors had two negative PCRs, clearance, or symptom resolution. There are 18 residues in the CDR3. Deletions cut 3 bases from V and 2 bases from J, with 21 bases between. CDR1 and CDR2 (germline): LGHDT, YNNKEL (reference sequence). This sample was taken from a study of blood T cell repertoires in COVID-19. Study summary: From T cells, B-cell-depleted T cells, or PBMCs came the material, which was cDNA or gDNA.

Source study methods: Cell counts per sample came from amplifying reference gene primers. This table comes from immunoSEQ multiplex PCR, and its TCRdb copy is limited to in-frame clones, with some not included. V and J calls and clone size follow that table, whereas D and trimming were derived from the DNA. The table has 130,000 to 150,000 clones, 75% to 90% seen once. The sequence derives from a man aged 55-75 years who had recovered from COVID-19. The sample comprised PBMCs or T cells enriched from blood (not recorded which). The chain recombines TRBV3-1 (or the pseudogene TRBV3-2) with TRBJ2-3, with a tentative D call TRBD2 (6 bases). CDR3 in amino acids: CASSQAIFRLEDTDTQYF. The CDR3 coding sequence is TGTGCCAGCAGCCAGGCGATCTTCCGACTAGAAGACACAGATACGCAGTATTTT.